This T cell receptor beta chain was retrieved from a study of graft-versus-host responses after intestinal transplantation. Study information: Anti-thymocyte globulin served as induction for all recipients, who then took tacrolimus and steroids for three to four years. The study's findings and limits: The marrow of recipients harbored GvH clones, and ileum or blood showed some of them first.

Sequencing was performed with immunoSEQ multiplex PCR; in TCRdb, only in-frame clones are kept and a portion is missing. The data contain 8,500 to 11,000 clones, roughly 38% of them singletons. From germline, CDR1 is MNHEY and CDR2 SMNVEV (reference sequence). V shed 5 bases, J shed 0 bases, and the junction held 6 bases outside the gene matches. The CDR3 length is 15 residues. The authors plated roughly 200,000 CFSE-labeled responder cells with roughly 200,000 irradiated, violet-dye-labeled stimulator cells. The clonotype was recovered from a human patient who received an intestinal transplant. Specimen: alloreactive CD8+ T cells from a mixed lymphocyte reaction culture, collected before intestinal transplant. Documented subset: CFSE-low proliferating T cells sorted from roughly 6-day pre-transplant mixed lymphocyte reaction (GvH or HvG direction). The V gene is TRBV27, the J gene TRBJ2-7; 8 nucleotides line up with TRBD1. CDR3 DNA sequence: TGTGCCAGCAGTCCCCATGGACAGGGCTCCTACGAGCAGTACTTC. It is translated as CASSPHGQGSYEQYF.